A selection of T cell receptor beta chains follows, all from one sample in a study of tumor-infiltrating lymphocytes in localized non-small cell lung cancer. Only in-frame clones appear in the TCRdb table, and some are missing; sequencing was by immunoSEQ multiplex PCR. The table shows 20,000 to 25,000 clones, with roughly two thirds occurring only once. The sequencing sample was made of lung tumor tissue. All receptors derive from a human donor with non-small cell lung cancer. Each CDR3 is given with its conserved first and last residue. The D gene is left open where the match is weak. Clone size is stated in some rows and not others, as once, few, many or a class when expanded.

length: 15
J: TRBJ1-1
D: TRBD1
V: TRBV10-1
size: few
DNA: TGCGCCAGCAGTGAGGGGACAGGGAAGGGTACTGAAGCTTTCTTT
CDR3: CASSEGTGKGTEAFF

length: 15
J: TRBJ1-1
D: TRBD1
V: TRBV14
size: .
DNA: TGTGCCAGCAAAGAGACAGGGGGCGCGGCCGGTGAAGCTTTCTTT
CDR3: CASKETGGAAGEAFF

length: 14
J: TRBJ2-5
D: .
V: TRBV9
size: .
DNA: TGTGCCAGCAGCGTAGAGGGGTTTCAAGAGACCCAGTACTTC
CDR3: CASSVEGFQETQYF

length: 13
J: TRBJ1-2
D: .
V: TRBV15
size: few
DNA: TGTGCCACCAGCAGAGGGACAACGTATGGCTACACCTTC
CDR3: CATSRGTTYGYTF

length: 14
J: TRBJ1-2
D: TRBD1
V: TRBV10-3
size: .
DNA: TGTGCCATCAGAGTGACAGGGGGCTCCTATGGCTACACCTTC
CDR3: CAIRVTGGSYGYTF

length: 13
J: TRBJ2-7
D: .
V: TRBV6-5
size: .
DNA: TGTGCCAGCAGTTACGATAGGGACTACGAGCAGTACTTC
CDR3: CASSYDRDYEQYF

length: 13
J: TRBJ2-5
D: .
V: TRBV6-6
size: .
DNA: TGTGCCAGCAGTTACTCGGATGGAGAGACCCAGTACTTC
CDR3: CASSYSDGETQYF

length: 16
J: TRBJ2-6
D: TRBD1
V: TRBV15
size: .
DNA: TGTGCCACCAGCCCGAGGACAGGGACTGGGGCCAACGTCCTGACTTTC
CDR3: CATSPRTGTGANVLTF

length: 14
J: TRBJ2-1
D: .
V: TRBV5-1
size: few
DNA: TGCGCCAGCAGCTTAGGTATATTCTACAATGAGCAGTTCTTC
CDR3: CASSLGIFYNEQFF

length: 12
J: TRBJ2-3
D: TRBD2
V: TRBV10-3
size: .
DNA: TGTGCCATCAAAGCGGGATCAGATACGCAGTATTTT
CDR3: CAIKAGSDTQYF

length: 14
J: TRBJ2-2
D: .
V: TRBV5-1
size: .
DNA: TGCGCCAGCAGCTTTATAGTGGGTTCCGGGGAGCTGTTTTTT
CDR3: CASSFIVGSGELFF

length: 15
J: TRBJ1-5
D: .
V: TRBV27
size: few
DNA: TGTGCCAGCAGTTTATCGTTGGCAGGGAATCAGCCCCAGCATTTT
CDR3: CASSLSLAGNQPQHF

length: 14
J: TRBJ1-2
D: .
V: TRBV6-5
size: .
DNA: TGTGCCAGCAGGGGGTGGACCGCTAACTATGGCTACACCTTC
CDR3: CASRGWTANYGYTF

length: 12
J: TRBJ1-1
D: .
V: TRBV28
size: few
DNA: TGTGCCAGCAGTCAACTTGGGGGTGAAGCTTTCTTT
CDR3: CASSQLGGEAFF

length: 16
J: TRBJ2-1
D: TRBD2
V: TRBV5-1
size: once
DNA: TGCGCCAGCATCGACCCTAGCGGGAGTGGCTACAATGAGCAGTTCTTC
CDR3: CASIDPSGSGYNEQFF

length: 17
J: TRBJ2-2
D: .
V: TRBV5-1
size: .
DNA: TGCGCCAGCAGCCCAAGCCTACGGCGGGAGAACACCGGGGAGCTGTTTTTT
CDR3: CASSPSLRRENTGELFF

length: 13
J: TRBJ2-2
D: TRBD1
V: TRBV7-9
size: .
DNA: TGTGCCAGCAGTCGGACAGGGCTAGGGGAGCTGTTTTTT
CDR3: CASSRTGLGELFF

length: 16
J: TRBJ1-5
D: TRBD1
V: TRBV2
size: .
DNA: TGTGCCAGCAGTGAAGCGGCCGGACAGGTGAATCAGCCCCAGCATTTT
CDR3: CASSEAAGQVNQPQHF

length: 16
J: TRBJ2-7
D: .
V: TRBV6-5
size: .
DNA: TGTGCCAGCAGTTACTCCCTTCGGGGCAGGGCCCACGAGCAGTACTTC
CDR3: CASSYSLRGRAHEQYF

length: 16
J: TRBJ2-5
D: .
V: TRBV28
size: .
DNA: TGTGCCAGCAGTTTACCCCAGGGGGCGGGAGGCGAGACCCAGTACTTC
CDR3: CASSLPQGAGGETQYF

length: 14
J: TRBJ2-2
D: .
V: TRBV19
size: .
DNA: TGTGCCAGTAGGCCCGGGCCCCAGAACAGGGAGCTGTTTTTT
CDR3: CASRPGPQNRELFF

length: 16
J: TRBJ2-7
D: TRBD2
V: TRBV2
size: .
DNA: TGTGCCAGCAGTGGGGACTTAGCGGGGGGAACCTACGAGCAGTACTTC
CDR3: CASSGDLAGGTYEQYF

length: 13
J: TRBJ2-3
D: .
V: TRBV25-1
size: .
DNA: TGTGCCAGCAGTGGCCCCTACACAGATACGCAGTATTTT
CDR3: CASSGPYTDTQYF

length: 15
J: TRBJ2-7
D: TRBD2
V: TRBV5-6
size: .
DNA: TGTGCCAGCAGCACCGGGGGGAGGGTCAGGTACGAGCAGTACTTC
CDR3: CASSTGGRVRYEQYF

length: 15
J: TRBJ2-7
D: .
V: TRBV18
size: few
DNA: TGTGCCAGCTCTCCCACGCAGAGTAGCAGTTACGAGCAGTACTTC
CDR3: CASSPTQSSSYEQYF

length: 16
J: TRBJ2-7
D: TRBD1
V: TRBV5-6
size: .
DNA: TGTGCCAGCAGCCGCGTGGACAGGGCTCTAAACTACGAGCAGTACTTC
CDR3: CASSRVDRALNYEQYF

length: 11
J: TRBJ2-7
D: .
V: TRBV10-2
size: few
DNA: TGCGCCAGCAGTGAGTCGTACGAGCAGTACTTC
CDR3: CASSESYEQYF

length: 11
J: TRBJ1-5
D: .
V: TRBV2
size: .
DNA: TGTGCCAGCAGCTACAATCAGCCCCAGCATTTT
CDR3: CASSYNQPQHF

length: 16
J: TRBJ1-5
D: TRBD1
V: TRBV19
size: .
DNA: TGTGCCAGTAGTATCGAAATAGGGGGCAGCAATCAGCCCCAGCATTTT
CDR3: CASSIEIGGSNQPQHF

length: 15
J: TRBJ2-3
D: .
V: TRBV5-1
size: .
DNA: TGCGCCAGCAGCTTGCAGTGGGACAGCACAGATACGCAGTATTTT
CDR3: CASSLQWDSTDTQYF

length: 18
J: TRBJ2-2
D: TRBD2
V: TRBV5-4
size: .
DNA: TGTGCCAGCAGCCCCCGAGAAAGACTAGCGGGGAACACCGGGGAGCTGTTTTTT
CDR3: CASSPRERLAGNTGELFF

length: 13
J: TRBJ1-1
D: TRBD1
V: TRBV6-1
size: .
DNA: TGTGCCAACGAAACAGGGGTTAACACTGAAGCTTTCTTT
CDR3: CANETGVNTEAFF

length: 16
J: TRBJ2-7
D: .
V: TRBV7-9
size: .
DNA: TGTGCCAGCAGCCCGAAGGACGGACCTCACCTCTACGAGCAGTACTTC
CDR3: CASSPKDGPHLYEQYF

length: 16
J: TRBJ2-2
D: TRBD1
V: TRBV5-6
size: .
DNA: TGTGCCAGCAGCTTGCATGGGACAGGGGTTACCGGGGAGCTGTTTTTT
CDR3: CASSLHGTGVTGELFF

length: 14
J: TRBJ2-5
D: .
V: TRBV9
size: once
DNA: TGTGCCAGCAGCGTGGACGTAGGACAAGAGACCCAGTACTTC
CDR3: CASSVDVGQETQYF

length: 15
J: TRBJ1-1
D: TRBD1
V: TRBV6-5
size: .
DNA: TGTGCCAGCAGTTCGCGACAGGGCACGATCGGGGAAGCTTTCTTT
CDR3: CASSSRQGTIGEAFF

length: 11
J: TRBJ2-5
D: .
V: TRBV20-1
size: few
DNA: TGCAGTGCTAGCTTTGGGGAGACCCAGTACTTC
CDR3: CSASFGETQYF

length: 14
J: TRBJ2-6
D: .
V: TRBV7-2
size: .
DNA: TGTGCCAGCAGCTTCCGCTCTGGGGCCAACGTCCTGACTTTC
CDR3: CASSFRSGANVLTF

length: 13
J: TRBJ2-5
D: .
V: TRBV23-1
size: .
DNA: TGCGCCAGCAGTCTGTCCCGGGGGGAGACCCAGTACTTC
CDR3: CASSLSRGETQYF

length: 20
J: TRBJ2-2
D: TRBD2
V: TRBV7-3
size: .
DNA: TGTGCCAGCAGCTCTCACCCCGACCTAGCGGTAGTGGGTAACACCGGGGAGCTGTTTTTT
CDR3: CASSSHPDLAVVGNTGELFF

length: 12
J: TRBJ2-7
D: .
V: TRBV30
size: .
DNA: TGTGCCTGGAGTGGGGGCTCGTACGAGCAGTACTTC
CDR3: CAWSGGSYEQYF

length: 16
J: TRBJ2-7
D: TRBD2
V: TRBV18
size: .
DNA: TGTGCCAGCTCATCGGATCTAAGCGGGGGTACCTACGAGCAGTACTTC
CDR3: CASSSDLSGGTYEQYF

length: 15
J: TRBJ1-2
D: .
V: TRBV2
size: .
DNA: TGTGCCAGCAGCCCCCTCGGGGTAGAAAACTATGGCTACACCTTC
CDR3: CASSPLGVENYGYTF